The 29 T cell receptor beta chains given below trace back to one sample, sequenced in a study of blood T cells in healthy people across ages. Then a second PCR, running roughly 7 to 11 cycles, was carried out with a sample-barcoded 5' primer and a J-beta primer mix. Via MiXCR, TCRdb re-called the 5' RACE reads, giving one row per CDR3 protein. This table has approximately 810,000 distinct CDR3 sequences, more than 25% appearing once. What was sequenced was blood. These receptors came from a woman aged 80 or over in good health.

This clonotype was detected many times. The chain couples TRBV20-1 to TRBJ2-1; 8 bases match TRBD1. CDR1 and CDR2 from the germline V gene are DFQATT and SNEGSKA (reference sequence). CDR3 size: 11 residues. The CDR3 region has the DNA TGCAGCCCAGGACAGGGCAATGAGCAGTTCTTC. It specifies CSPGQGNEQFF.

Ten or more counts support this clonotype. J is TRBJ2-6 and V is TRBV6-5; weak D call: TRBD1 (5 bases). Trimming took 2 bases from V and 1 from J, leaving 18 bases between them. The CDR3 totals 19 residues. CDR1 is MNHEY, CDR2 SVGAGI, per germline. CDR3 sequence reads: CASSYAGPGQGSGANVLTF. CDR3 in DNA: TGTGCCAGCAGTTACGCTGGCCCAGGCCAGGGTTCTGGGGCCAACGTCCTGACTTTC.

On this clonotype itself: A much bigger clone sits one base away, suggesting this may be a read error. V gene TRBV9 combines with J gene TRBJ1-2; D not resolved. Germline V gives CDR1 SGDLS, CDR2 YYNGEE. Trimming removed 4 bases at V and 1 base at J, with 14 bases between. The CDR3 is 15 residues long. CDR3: CASSPWGKFNYGYTF. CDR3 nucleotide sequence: TGTGCCAGCAGCCCCTGGGGAAAGTTTAACTATGGCTACACCTTC.

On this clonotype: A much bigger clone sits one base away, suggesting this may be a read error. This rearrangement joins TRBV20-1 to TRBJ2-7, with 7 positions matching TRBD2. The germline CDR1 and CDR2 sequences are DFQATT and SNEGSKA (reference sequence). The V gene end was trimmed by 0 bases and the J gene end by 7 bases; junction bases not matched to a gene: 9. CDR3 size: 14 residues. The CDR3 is CSARDRVAGNEQYF. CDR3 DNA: TGCAGTGCTAGAGATAGAGTAGCGGGCAATGAGCAGTACTTC.

CDR3 DNA: TGTGCCAGCAGTTTGCAAGTCGGGGGAGCCCACGGCGGGGAGCTGTTTTTT. It specifies CASSLQVGGAHGGELFF. The V and J genes are TRBV12-3 or TRBV12-4 and TRBJ2-2; tentative D call: TRBD2 (6 bases). Trimming pared 3 bases from V and 7 bases from J, leaving 21 bases between. CDR3 length: 17 amino acids.

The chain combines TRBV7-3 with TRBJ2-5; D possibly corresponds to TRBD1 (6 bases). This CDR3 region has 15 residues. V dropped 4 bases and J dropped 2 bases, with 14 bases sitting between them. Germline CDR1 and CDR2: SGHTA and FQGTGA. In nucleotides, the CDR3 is TGTGCCAGCAGCTCTACAGGGAGCTCACAAGAGACCCAGTACTTC. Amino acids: CASSSTGSSQETQYF.

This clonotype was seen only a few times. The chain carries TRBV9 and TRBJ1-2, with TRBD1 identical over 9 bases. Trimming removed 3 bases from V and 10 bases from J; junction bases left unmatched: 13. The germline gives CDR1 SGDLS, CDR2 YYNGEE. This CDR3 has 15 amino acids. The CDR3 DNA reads TGTGCCAGCAGCGCTAGCGGGACAGGGCGGAGTGACTACACCTTC. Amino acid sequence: CASSASGTGRSDYTF.

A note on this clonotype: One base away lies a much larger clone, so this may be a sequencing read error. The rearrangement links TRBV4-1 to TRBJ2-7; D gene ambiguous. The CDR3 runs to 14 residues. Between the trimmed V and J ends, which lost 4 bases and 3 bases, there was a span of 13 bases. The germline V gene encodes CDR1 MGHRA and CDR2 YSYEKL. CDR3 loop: CASSPRLQCYEQYF. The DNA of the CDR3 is TGCGCCAGCAGCCCACGTCTTCAGTGCTACGAGCAGTACTTC.

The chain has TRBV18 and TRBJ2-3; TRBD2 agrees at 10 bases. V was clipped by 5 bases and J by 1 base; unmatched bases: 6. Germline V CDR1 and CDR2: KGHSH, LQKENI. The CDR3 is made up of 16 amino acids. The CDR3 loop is CASSKSGTSGTDTQYF. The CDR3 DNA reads TGTGCCAGCTCAAAGTCCGGGACTAGCGGCACAGATACGCAGTATTTT.

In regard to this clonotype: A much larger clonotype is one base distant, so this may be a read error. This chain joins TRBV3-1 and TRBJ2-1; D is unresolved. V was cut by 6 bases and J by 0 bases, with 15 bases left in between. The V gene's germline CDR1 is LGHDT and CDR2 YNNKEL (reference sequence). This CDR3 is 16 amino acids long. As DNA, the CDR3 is TGTGCCAGCAGTCCCCGCTGTTTCAGCTCCTACAATGAGCAGTTCTTC. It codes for CASSPRCFSSYNEQFF.

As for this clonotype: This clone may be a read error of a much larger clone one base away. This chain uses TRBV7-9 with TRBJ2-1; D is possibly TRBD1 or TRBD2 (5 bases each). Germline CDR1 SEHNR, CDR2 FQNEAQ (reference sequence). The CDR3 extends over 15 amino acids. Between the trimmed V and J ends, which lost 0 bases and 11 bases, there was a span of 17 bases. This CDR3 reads CASSLALRGKMKQFF. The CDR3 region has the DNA TGTGCCAGCAGCTTAGCGCTCCGGGGCAAAATGAAGCAGTTCTTC.

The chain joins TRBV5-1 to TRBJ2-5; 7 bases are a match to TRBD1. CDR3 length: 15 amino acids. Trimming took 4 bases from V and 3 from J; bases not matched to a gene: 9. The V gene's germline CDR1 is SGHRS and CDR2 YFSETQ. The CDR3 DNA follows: TGCGCCAGCAGCAGGGACAGCCCCAGGGAAGAGACCCAGTACTTC. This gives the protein CASSRDSPREETQYF.

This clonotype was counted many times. The CDR3 DNA is TGCGCCAGCAGCGATCGGACAGGGCCGGGGGAGCAGTACTTC. This gives the protein CASSDRTGPGEQYF. The chain has TRBV5-1 and TRBJ2-7, with 8 bases matching TRBD1. The CDR3 sequence is 14 residues long. The germline V gene encodes CDR1 SGHRS and CDR2 YFSETQ. The V segment lost 4 bases and the J segment 7 bases; nucleotides outside the gene matches: 10.

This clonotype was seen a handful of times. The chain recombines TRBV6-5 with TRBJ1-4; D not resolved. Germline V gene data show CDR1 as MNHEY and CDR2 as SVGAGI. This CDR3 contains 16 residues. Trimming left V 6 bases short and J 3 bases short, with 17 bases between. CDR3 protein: CASRRRWMRANEKLFF. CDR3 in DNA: TGTGCCAGCAGAAGACGGTGGATGCGGGCTAATGAAAAACTGTTTTTT.

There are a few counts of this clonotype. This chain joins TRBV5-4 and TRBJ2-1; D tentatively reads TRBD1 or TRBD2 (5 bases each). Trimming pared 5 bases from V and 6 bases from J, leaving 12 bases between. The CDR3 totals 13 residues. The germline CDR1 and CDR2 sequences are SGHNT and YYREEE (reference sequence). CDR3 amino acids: CASRKGTTNEQFF. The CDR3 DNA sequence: TGTGCCAGCAGAAAAGGGACCACCAATGAGCAGTTCTTC.

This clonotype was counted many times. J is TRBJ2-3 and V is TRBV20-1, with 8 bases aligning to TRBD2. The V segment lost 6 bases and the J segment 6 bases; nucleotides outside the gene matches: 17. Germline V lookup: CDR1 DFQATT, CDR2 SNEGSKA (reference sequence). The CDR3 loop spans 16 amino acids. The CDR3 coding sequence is TGCAGTGCCCCCTACCTGCGGGGGGTTGTGTCTGATACGCAGTATTTT. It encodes CSAPYLRGVVSDTQYF.

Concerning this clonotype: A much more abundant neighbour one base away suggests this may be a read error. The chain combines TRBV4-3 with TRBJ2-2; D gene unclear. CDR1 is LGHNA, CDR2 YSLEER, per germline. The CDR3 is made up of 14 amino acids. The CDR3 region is CVSSRHANTGELFF. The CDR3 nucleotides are TGCGTCAGCAGCCGCCATGCGAACACCGGGGAGCTGTTTTTT.

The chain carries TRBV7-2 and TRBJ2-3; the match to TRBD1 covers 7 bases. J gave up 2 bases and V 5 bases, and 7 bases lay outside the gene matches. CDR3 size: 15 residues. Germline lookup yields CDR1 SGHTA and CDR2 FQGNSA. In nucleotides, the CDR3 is TGTGCCAGCAGCGACCGACAGGGCTCCACAGATACGCAGTATTTT. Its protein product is CASSDRQGSTDTQYF.

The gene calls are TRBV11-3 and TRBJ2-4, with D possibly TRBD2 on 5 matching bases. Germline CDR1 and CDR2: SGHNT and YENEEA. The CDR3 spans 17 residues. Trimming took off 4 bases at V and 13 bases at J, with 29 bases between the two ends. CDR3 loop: CASSYAATRDRTNEQYF. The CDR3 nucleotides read TGTGCCAGCAGCTACGCCGCTACCCGGGATCGTACCAATGAGCAGTACTTC.

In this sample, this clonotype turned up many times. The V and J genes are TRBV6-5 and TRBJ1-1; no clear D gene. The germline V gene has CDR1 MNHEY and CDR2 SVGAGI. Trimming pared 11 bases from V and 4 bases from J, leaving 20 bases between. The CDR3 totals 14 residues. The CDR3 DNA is TGTGCCTCTAATGGGCGCAGATCGAGCACTGAAGCTTTCTTT. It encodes CASNGRRSSTEAFF.

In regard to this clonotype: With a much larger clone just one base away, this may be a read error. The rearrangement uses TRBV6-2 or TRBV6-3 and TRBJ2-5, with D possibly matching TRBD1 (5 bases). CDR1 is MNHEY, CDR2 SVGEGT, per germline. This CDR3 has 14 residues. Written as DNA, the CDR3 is TGTGCCAGCAGCCTAGGGAACGGACAAGAGGCCCAGTACTTC. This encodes CASSLGNGQEAQYF.

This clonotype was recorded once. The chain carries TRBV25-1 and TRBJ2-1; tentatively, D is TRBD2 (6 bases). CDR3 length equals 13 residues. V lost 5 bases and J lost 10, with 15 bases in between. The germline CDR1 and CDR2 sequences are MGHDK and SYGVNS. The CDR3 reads CASSLSGDREQFF. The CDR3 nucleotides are TGTGCCAGCAGTCTTTCGGGGGATCGGGAGCAGTTCTTC.

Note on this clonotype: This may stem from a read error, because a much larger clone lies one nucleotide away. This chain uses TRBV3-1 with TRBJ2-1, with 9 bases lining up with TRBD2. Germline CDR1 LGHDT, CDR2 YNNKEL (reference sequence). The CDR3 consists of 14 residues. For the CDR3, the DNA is TGTGACAGCTCCATGCGGGGGGGCTTAAATGAGCAGTTCTTC. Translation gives CDSSMRGGLNEQFF.

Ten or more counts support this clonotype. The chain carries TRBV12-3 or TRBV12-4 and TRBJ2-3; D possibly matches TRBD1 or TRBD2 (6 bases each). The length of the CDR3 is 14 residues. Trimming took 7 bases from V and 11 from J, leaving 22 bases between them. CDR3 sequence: CASNLRDSTGRQYF. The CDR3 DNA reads TGTGCCAGCAACCTACGGGACTCCACAGGGAGGCAGTATTTT.

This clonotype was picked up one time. CDR3 DNA sequence: TGCAGTGCTGAGAGGGGTAAAAACATTCAGTACTTC. Translated: CSAERGKNIQYF. The gene calls are TRBV20-1 and TRBJ2-4; D tentatively fits TRBD1 or TRBD2 (5 bases each). This CDR3 is 12 amino acids long. V lost 5 bases to trimming and J lost 4 bases, with 9 bases between them. Germline V lookup: CDR1 DFQATT, CDR2 SNEGSKA (reference sequence).

CDR3 sequence reads: CASSRTGAHSPLHF. The CDR3 region has the DNA TGTGCCAGCAGCCGGACAGGGGCGCACTCACCCCTCCACTTT. This chain uses TRBV6-2 or TRBV6-3 with TRBJ1-6; 9 nucleotides match TRBD1. Germline assignment: CDR1 MNHEY and CDR2 SVGEGT. V trimming: 6 bases; J trimming: 10 bases; junction bases outside the gene matches: 7. The CDR3 extends over 14 amino acids.

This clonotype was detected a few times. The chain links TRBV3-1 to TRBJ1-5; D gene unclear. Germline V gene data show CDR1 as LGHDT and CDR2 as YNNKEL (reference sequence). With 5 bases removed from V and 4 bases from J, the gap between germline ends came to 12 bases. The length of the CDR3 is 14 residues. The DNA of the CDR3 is TGTGCCAGCAGCACAGCGGGCAATAATCAGCCCCAGCATTTT. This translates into CASSTAGNNQPQHF.

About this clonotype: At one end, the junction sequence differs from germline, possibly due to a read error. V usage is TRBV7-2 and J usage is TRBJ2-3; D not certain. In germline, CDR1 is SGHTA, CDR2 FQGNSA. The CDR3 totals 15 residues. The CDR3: CASSFRSAGTDTRYF. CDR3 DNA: TGTGCCAGCAGCTTTCGGAGCGCTGGCACAGATACGCGGTATTTT.

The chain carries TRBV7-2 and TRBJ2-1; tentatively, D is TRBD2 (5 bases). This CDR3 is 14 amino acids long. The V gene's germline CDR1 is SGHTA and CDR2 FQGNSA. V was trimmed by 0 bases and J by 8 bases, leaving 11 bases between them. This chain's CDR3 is CASSLAVGMDEQFF. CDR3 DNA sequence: TGTGCCAGCAGCTTAGCGGTCGGGATGGATGAGCAGTTCTTC.